This TCR beta chain was observed in a study of regulatory and conventional T cells in RAG deficiency. This clone was seen a single time. This CDR3 comprises 15 residues. V shed 6 bases and J shed 2 bases, with 14 bases lying between them. Per germline, CDR1 MNHEY and CDR2 SMNVEV (reference sequence). The sorted conventional CD4+ T cells were CD25-low and CD127-high, with genomic DNA sequenced. Clones were read by immunoSEQ multiplex PCR, and TCRdb kept only the in-frame ones, dropping some. The profile shows about 29,000 clones, nearly 95% of them singletons. This sample also belongs to another study, concerning regulatory T cells. That work adds: Primers: 52 TRBV forward and 13 TRBJ reverse.

The rearrangement links TRBV27 to TRBJ1-3, with a tentative D call TRBD1 (5 bases). Sequenced material: CD25- CD4+ T cells sorted from blood. This clonotype was sampled from a human donor in good health. CDR3 in DNA: TGTGCCAGCAGAGACCAGGGTCGGGCTGGAAACACCATATATTTT. Protein product: CASRDQGRAGNTIYF.